The 23 T cell receptor beta chains listed next were all sequenced from one sample in a study of CD8 T cells in Susac syndrome. The RNA input was roughly 0.45 to 1 ug, and it was reverse transcribed with random hexamers. TCRdb recomputed calls from the immunoSEQ multiplex PCR reads with MiXCR, one row per CDR3 protein. The sample lists around 280,000 distinct CDR3 sequences; around 84% were seen once. Material for sequencing was CD8+ T cells from PBMCs. These receptors all stem from a human donor with multiple sclerosis.

This chain's CDR3 is CASSLLVGTYNEQFF. The DNA of the CDR3 is TGTGCCAGCAGTCTTCTCGTCGGAACCTACAATGAGCAGTTCTTC. The V and J genes are TRBV12-3 or TRBV12-4 and TRBJ2-1; D unresolved. The CDR3 loop spans 15 amino acids. The germline V and J ends were trimmed by 5 bases and 2 bases, with 13 bases remaining between them.

This clonotype occurred a few times. The J gene is TRBJ2-1, the V gene TRBV6-5; 7 nucleotides line up with TRBD2. This CDR3 has 14 residues. V lost 2 bases, J lost 8 bases, and 6 bases stayed unmatched. Germline loops: CDR1 MNHEY, CDR2 SVGAGI. The CDR3: CASSYVTSNDEQFF. CDR3 nucleotide sequence: TGTGCCAGCAGTTACGTGACTAGCAACGATGAGCAGTTCTTC.

The chain has TRBV27 and TRBJ1-4, with D perhaps TRBD1 (6 bases). The germline CDR1 and CDR2 sequences are MNHEY and SMNVEV (reference sequence). The CDR3 extends over 13 amino acids. V gave up 9 bases and J gave up 6 bases, with 14 bases separating them. The DNA of the CDR3 is TGTGCCAGTGGGGGCGAGCATTATGAAAAACTGTTTTTT. Its protein product is CASGGEHYEKLFF.

This clonotype was found once. The V call is TRBV20-1, the J call TRBJ2-3; D is undetermined. Germline lookup yields CDR1 DFQATT and CDR2 SNEGSKA (reference sequence). The CDR3 runs 14 residues. V was trimmed by 7 bases and J by 0 bases, leaving 14 bases between them. The DNA for the CDR3 is TGCAGTGAACGGCTGGACCAAAGCACAGATACGCAGTATTTT. Residues: CSERLDQSTDTQYF.

This chain connects TRBV5-6 to TRBJ1-1, with D possibly matching TRBD1 (6 bases). CDR1 and CDR2 from the germline V gene are SGHDT and YYEEEE. The CDR3 runs to 14 residues. The V and J ends lost 6 bases and 5 bases respectively, with 17 bases between them. Written as DNA, the CDR3 is TGTGCCAGCACCTTCGGGGGCCGAAGGACTGAAGCTTTCTTT. This codes for CASTFGGRRTEAFF.

V and J are TRBV29-1 and TRBJ2-1; D is undetermined. This CDR3 is built from 11 residues. The germline gives CDR1 SQVTM, CDR2 ANQGSEA. V gave up 1 base and J gave up 6 bases, with 4 bases separating them. The CDR3 bases are TGCAGCGTTGAAGCAGGCAATGAGCAGTTCTTC. Its protein product is CSVEAGNEQFF.

The J gene is TRBJ2-7, the V gene TRBV28; D is undetermined. V was shortened by 0 bases and J by 4 bases, with 16 bases between the two germline ends. Germline V gene data show CDR1 as MDHEN and CDR2 as SYDVKM. CDR3 length: 16 amino acids. The CDR3 is CASSLWGIVPSYEQYF. CDR3 DNA sequence: TGTGCCAGCAGTTTATGGGGGATAGTTCCATCGTACGAGCAGTACTTC. The whole variable domain, filled in from reference TRBV28 and TRBJ2-7, reads DVKVTQSSRYLVKRTGEKVFLECVQDMDHENMFWYRQDPGLGLRLIYFSYDVKMKEKGDIPEGYSVSREKKERFSLILESASTNQTSMYLCASSLWGIVPSYEQYFGPGTRLTVT.

The chain joins TRBV5-4 to TRBJ2-2, with 12 bases that match TRBD2. After removal of 2 bases from V and 1 base from J, the junction contained 3 bases not matched to a gene. This CDR3 is 17 amino acids long. CDR1 and CDR2 (germline): SGHNT, YYREEE (reference sequence). The CDR3 protein is CASSFKTSGRNTGELFF. The CDR3, as DNA: TGTGCCAGCAGCTTCAAGACTAGCGGGAGGAACACCGGGGAGCTGTTTTTT.

This chain connects TRBV27 to TRBJ2-1; a possible D gene is TRBD2 (5 bases). Germline lookup yields CDR1 MNHEY and CDR2 SMNVEV (reference sequence). The CDR3 runs to 15 residues. Trimming stripped 2 bases from V and 5 bases from J, with 13 bases between. This CDR3 is CASSLIGVRDNEQFF. DNA of the CDR3: TGTGCCAGCAGTTTAATCGGGGTTCGGGACAATGAGCAGTTCTTC.

The chain joins TRBV20-1 to TRBJ1-1, with D uncertain. The length of the CDR3 is 10 residues. The ends were cut back, 1 base at V and 7 bases at J, with 4 bases in the middle. Germline V gene data show CDR1 as DFQATT and CDR2 as SNEGSKA (reference sequence). The CDR3 coding sequence is TGCAGTGCTAGAGGGATTGAAGCTTTCTTT. Translated: CSARGIEAFF.

CDR3 amino acids: CASSQDRSAEQFF. For the CDR3, the DNA is TGTGCCAGCAGCCAAGATAGGAGTGCCGAGCAGTTCTTC. J is TRBJ2-1 and V is TRBV14; no clear D gene. Germline-derived CDR1 and CDR2 are SGHDN and FVKESK. Trimming pared 0 bases from V and 10 bases from J, leaving 10 bases between. The CDR3 spans 13 residues.

The chain combines TRBV11-2 with TRBJ2-6; no clear D gene. The V gene lost 6 bases and the J gene lost 2 bases, with 8 bases spanning the gap. Germline CDR1 reads SGHAT; CDR2 reads FQNNGV. This CDR3 region has 14 residues. CDR3 coding DNA: TGTGCCAGCAGGGGTGTGGCTGGGGCCAACGTCCTGACTTTC. Amino acid sequence: CASRGVAGANVLTF.

V gene TRBV30 combines with J gene TRBJ2-7; D gene uncertain. The CDR3 spans 15 residues. Germline values: CDR1 GTSNPN, CDR2 SVGIG (reference sequence). Trimming stripped 0 bases from V and 3 bases from J, with 15 bases between. CDR3 in DNA: TGTGCCTGGAGTGTACGCCTACCCGACGTCTACGAGCAGTACTTC. Its protein product is CAWSVRLPDVYEQYF.

About this clonotype: Its ends do not fully match the called genes, so a read error is possible. The chain uses TRBV13 and TRBJ2-5, with TRBD1 matching over 10 bases. The CDR3 consists of 15 residues. Per germline, CDR1 PRHDT and CDR2 FYEKMQ (reference sequence). CDR3 in DNA: TGTGCCAGCAGTCCCGGGACAGGGGTTCAAGAGGCCCAGTACTTC. This encodes CASSPGTGVQEAQYF.

This chain uses TRBV27 with TRBJ2-5; weak D call: TRBD2 (6 bases). This CDR3 region has 14 residues. Trimming cost V 7 bases and J 5 bases, with 17 bases left between them. Germline V gives CDR1 MNHEY, CDR2 SMNVEV (reference sequence). The CDR3 DNA follows: TGTGCCAGCACGCCCGTGGGAGGTGGGGAGACCCAGTACTTC. This encodes CASTPVGGGETQYF.

V usage is TRBV7-9 and J usage is TRBJ2-3; D remains ambiguous. The germline V gene has CDR1 SEHNR and CDR2 FQNEAQ (reference sequence). V shed 2 bases and J shed 2 bases, with 8 bases lying between them. The CDR3 length is 14 residues. The chain's CDR3 is CASSLTLHTDTQYF. In DNA, the CDR3 is TGTGCCAGCAGCTTAACACTTCACACAGATACGCAGTATTTT.

The chain has TRBV6-5 and TRBJ2-1; no firm D call. The CDR3 length is 14 residues. In germline, CDR1 is MNHEY, CDR2 SVGAGI. V dropped 6 bases and J dropped 5 bases, with 14 bases sitting between them. CDR3 region: CASRARSLNNEQFF. CDR3 nucleotide sequence: TGTGCCAGCAGGGCAAGGTCGTTAAACAATGAGCAGTTCTTC.

V is TRBV5-1 and J is TRBJ2-1; the D is unclear. Per the germline V gene, CDR1 is SGHRS and CDR2 is YFSETQ. The CDR3 length is 11 residues. V was pared by 5 bases and J by 5 bases, with 5 bases between. Here the CDR3 reads CASRANNEQFF. CDR3 DNA sequence: TGCGCCAGCAGGGCCAACAATGAGCAGTTCTTC.

The CDR3 sequence is CASSPDLSGRLEQYF. CDR3 sequence (DNA): TGCGCCAGCAGCCCCGACCTTAGCGGGAGACTCGAGCAGTACTTC. This rearrangement joins TRBV4-1 to TRBJ2-7; 9 bases are shared with TRBD2. The CDR3 length is 15 residues. With V trimmed by 4 bases and J by 6 bases, 10 bases remained unmatched. The germline CDR1 and CDR2 sequences are MGHRA and YSYEKL.

This chain uses TRBV7-2 with TRBJ2-1; the D gene is possibly TRBD2 (6 bases). The germline CDR1 and CDR2 sequences are SGHTA and FQGNSA. This CDR3 comprises 18 residues. V lost 1 base and J 5 bases, leaving 21 bases between the germline ends. In DNA, the CDR3 is TGTGCCAGCAGCTTAGGGAGGGGCGCCTTAGGACCCAACAATGAGCAGTTCTTC. This encodes CASSLGRGALGPNNEQFF.

The chain is built from TRBV4-1 and TRBJ1-2; D is uncertain. CDR1 is MGHRA and CDR2 is YSYEKL in the germline V gene. The CDR3 totals 15 residues. The V and J ends lost 3 bases and 3 bases respectively, with 14 bases between them. Written as DNA, the CDR3 is TGCGCCAGCAGCCATCTGACAACTCCGGACTATGGCTACACCTTC. This encodes CASSHLTTPDYGYTF.

The chain uses TRBV9 and TRBJ2-7, with unresolved D. The CDR3 totals 14 residues. Trimming cost V 0 bases and J 7 bases, with 14 bases left between them. Germline CDR1 SGDLS, CDR2 YYNGEE. CDR3: CASSVAQAGCEQYF. The CDR3 DNA reads as TGTGCCAGCAGCGTAGCCCAAGCCGGATGTGAGCAGTACTTC.

The V gene is TRBV7-9, the J gene TRBJ1-1, with TRBD1 matching 7 bases. Germline V gene data show CDR1 as SEHNR and CDR2 as FQNEAQ (reference sequence). V lost 5 bases to trimming and J lost 3 bases; unmatched junction nucleotides: 9. The CDR3 totals 15 residues. CDR3 DNA: TGTGCCAGCAGCCCACAGGGGCGATGGGACACTGAAGCTTTCTTT. Its protein product is CASSPQGRWDTEAFF.